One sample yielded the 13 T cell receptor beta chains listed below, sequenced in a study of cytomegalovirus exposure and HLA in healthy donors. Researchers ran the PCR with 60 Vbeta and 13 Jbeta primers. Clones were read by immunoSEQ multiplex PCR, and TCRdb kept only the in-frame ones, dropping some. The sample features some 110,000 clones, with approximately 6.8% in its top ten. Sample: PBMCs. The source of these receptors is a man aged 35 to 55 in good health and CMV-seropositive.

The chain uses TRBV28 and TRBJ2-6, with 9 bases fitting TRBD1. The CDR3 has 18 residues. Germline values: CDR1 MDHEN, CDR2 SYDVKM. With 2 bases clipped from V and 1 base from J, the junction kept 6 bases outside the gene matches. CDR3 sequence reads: CASSLRQGGISGANVLTF. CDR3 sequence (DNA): TGTGCCAGCAGTTTAAGACAGGGGGGAATTTCTGGGGCCAACGTCCTGACTTTC. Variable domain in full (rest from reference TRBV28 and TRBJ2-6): DVKVTQSSRYLVKRTGEKVFLECVQDMDHENMFWYRQDPGLGLRLIYFSYDVKMKEKGDIPEGYSVSREKKERFSLILESASTNQTSMYLCASSLRQGGISGANVLTFGAGSRLTVL.

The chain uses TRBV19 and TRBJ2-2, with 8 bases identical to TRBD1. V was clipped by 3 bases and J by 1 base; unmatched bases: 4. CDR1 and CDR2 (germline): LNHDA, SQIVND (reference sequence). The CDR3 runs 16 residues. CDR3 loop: CASSILGQGNTGELFF. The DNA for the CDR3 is TGTGCCAGTAGTATTCTTGGACAGGGGAACACCGGGGAGCTGTTTTTT.

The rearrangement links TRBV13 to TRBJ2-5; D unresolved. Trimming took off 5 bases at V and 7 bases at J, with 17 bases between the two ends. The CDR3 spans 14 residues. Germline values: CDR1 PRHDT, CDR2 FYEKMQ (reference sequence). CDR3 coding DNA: TGTGCCAGCAGCCGAACTGTCAGGTTGGGGACCCAGTACTTC. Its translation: CASSRTVRLGTQYF.

CDR3 in amino acids: CSVELDRQGYEQYF. CDR3 sequence (DNA): TGCAGCGTTGAACTGGACCGGCAGGGCTACGAGCAGTACTTC. The rearrangement joins TRBV29-1 to TRBJ2-7; D possibly corresponds to TRBD1 (5 bases). V gave up 2 bases and J gave up 3 bases, with 14 bases separating them. Germline CDR1 is SQVTM and CDR2 is ANQGSEA. This CDR3 has 14 residues.

As DNA, the CDR3 is TGCGCCAGCAGTGTCGGACAGGGTTCACGCGATTTCCACTACGAGCAGTACTTC. This codes for CASSVGQGSRDFHYEQYF. This chain connects TRBV10-2 to TRBJ2-7; 8 bases line up with TRBD1. This CDR3 is built from 18 residues. V shed 4 bases and J 3 bases; nucleotides not matched to a gene: 17. CDR1 WSHSY and CDR2 SAAADI come from the germline V gene.

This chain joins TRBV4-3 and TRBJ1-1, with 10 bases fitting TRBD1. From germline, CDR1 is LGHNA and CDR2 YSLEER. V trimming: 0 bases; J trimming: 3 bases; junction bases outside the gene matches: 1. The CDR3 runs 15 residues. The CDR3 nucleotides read TGCGCCAGCAGCCAAGATGGGACAGGGGACACTGAAGCTTTCTTT. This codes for CASSQDGTGDTEAFF.

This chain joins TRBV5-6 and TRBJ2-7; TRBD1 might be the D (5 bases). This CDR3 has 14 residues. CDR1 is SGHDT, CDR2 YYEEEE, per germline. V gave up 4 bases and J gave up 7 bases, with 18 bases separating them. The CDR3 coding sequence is TGTGCCAGCAGCGAAACAGGACCCCAGTGGGAGCAGTACTTC. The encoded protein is CASSETGPQWEQYF.

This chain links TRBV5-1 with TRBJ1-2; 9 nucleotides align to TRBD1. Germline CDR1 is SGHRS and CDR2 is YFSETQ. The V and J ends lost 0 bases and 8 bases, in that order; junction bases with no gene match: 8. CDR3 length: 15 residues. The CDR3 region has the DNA TGCGCCAGCAGCTTGGAACAGGGGGCTCTACGGGGCTACACCTTC. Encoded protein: CASSLEQGALRGYTF.

CDR3: CASRASGYNEQFF. CDR3 sequence (DNA): TGTGCCAGCAGGGCTAGCGGTTACAATGAGCAGTTCTTC. The genes are TRBV9 and TRBJ2-1, with 7 nucleotides matching TRBD2. The CDR3 spans 13 residues. CDR1 and CDR2 from the germline V gene are SGDLS and YYNGEE. V dropped 5 bases and J dropped 4; count of bases not matched to a gene: 3.

This CDR3 is CATSRDHGTGPYTGELFF. CDR3 DNA: TGTGCCACCAGCAGAGATCATGGGACAGGGCCGTACACCGGGGAGCTGTTTTTT. The chain uses TRBV15 and TRBJ2-2; 9 bases map to TRBD1. This CDR3 comprises 18 residues. The ends lost 0 bases at V and 3 bases at J; junction bases unmatched: 8. Looked up from germline, CDR1 is LNHNV and CDR2 is YYDKDF (reference sequence).

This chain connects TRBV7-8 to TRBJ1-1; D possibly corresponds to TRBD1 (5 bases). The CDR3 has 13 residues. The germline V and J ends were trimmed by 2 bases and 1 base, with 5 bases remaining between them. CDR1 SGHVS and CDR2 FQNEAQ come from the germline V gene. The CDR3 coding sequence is TGTGCCAGCAGCTTAAGGGGGAACACTGAAGCTTTCTTT. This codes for CASSLRGNTEAFF.

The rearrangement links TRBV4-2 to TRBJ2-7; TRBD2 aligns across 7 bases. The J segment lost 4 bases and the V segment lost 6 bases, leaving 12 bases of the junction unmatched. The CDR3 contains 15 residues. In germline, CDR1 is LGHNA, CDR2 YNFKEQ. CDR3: CASRSRGGSSYEQYF. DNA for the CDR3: TGTGCCAGCAGATCTCGCGGCGGGAGTAGTTACGAGCAGTACTTC.

The DNA of the CDR3 is TGTGCCAGCAGGCCTTCCGGGACAGGGGAATCCAATGAGCAGTTCTTC. Protein: CASRPSGTGESNEQFF. The chain employs TRBV28 and TRBJ2-1, with TRBD1 matching over 10 bases. CDR1 MDHEN and CDR2 SYDVKM come from the germline V gene. With 6 bases clipped from V and 6 bases from J, the junction kept 11 bases outside the gene matches. This CDR3 comprises 16 residues. The full variable domain, completed using reference TRBV28 and TRBJ2-1, is DVKVTQSSRYLVKRTGEKVFLECVQDMDHENMFWYRQDPGLGLRLIYFSYDVKMKEKGDIPEGYSVSREKKERFSLILESASTNQTSMYLCASRPSGTGESNEQFFGPGTRLTVL.